This TCR beta chain was sequenced during a study of CD8 T cells in ankylosing spondylitis. Findings of the study overall: Characteristic, it appeared, of ankylosing spondylitis blood was a TCR beta motif of about eight highly homologous variants.

This CDR3 spans 14 amino acids. CDR1 and CDR2 (germline): SGHNT, YENEEA. V was clipped by 1 base and J by 0 bases, with 5 bases between them. MiXCR, run by TCRdb on the 5' RACE reads, gives a single entry per CDR3 protein. Of roughly 400,000 distinct CDR3 sequences in the sample, about a fifth are singletons; the top ten hold approximately 16%. This clonotype occurred many times. Its specificity is unknown. This sequence was found in a male donor with ankylosing spondylitis. The rearrangement links TRBV11-3 to TRBJ2-3, with D hard to call. The sequenced sample consisted of blood, either unsorted or a sorted T cell fraction (not recorded which). The CDR3 nucleotides read TGTGCCAGCAGCTTAGCGGCTAGCACAGATACGCAGTATTTT. It yields the protein CASSLAASTDTQYF.